This record covers a single T cell receptor beta chain. Its antigen remains unidentified. This entry comes from a study of pediatric ulcerative colitis. General study findings and limits: Compared with controls, ulcerative colitis showed greater blood-rectum clone sharing. Two rectal CDR3 clonotypes occurred in all ulcerative colitis patients. Two patients' blood samples yielded substantially fewer templates. Acute severe colitis showed lower rectal diversity from clonal expansions.

The rectum was sampled with one to two pinch biopsies at colonoscopy. The repertoire was sequenced with immunoSEQ multiplex PCR; TCRdb's copy has only in-frame clones and lacks some. The table has about 25,000 clones, approximately 71% seen once; the top ten hold under 10%. The germline V gene has CDR1 WSHSY and CDR2 SAAADI. V lost 6 bases and J lost 1; bases outside the gene matches: 1. The CDR3 runs to 15 residues. The receptor comes from a boy aged 5 to 17 with severe ulcerative colitis. Sequencing was done on a sample of gut tissue. This rearrangement joins TRBV10-2 to TRBJ2-2, with 11 bases aligning to TRBD2. CDR3 sequence: CASRGLAENTGELFF. As DNA, the CDR3 is TGCGCCAGCAGGGGACTAGCGGAGAACACCGGGGAGCTGTTTTTT.